The T cell receptor beta chain described here comes from a study of beta chain features in type 1 diabetes. Study-wide results and caveats: Within each of all four CD4+ subsets, Type 1 diabetes patients had TCRB CDR3s that were moderately but significantly shorter.

The CDR3 contains 15 residues. The V gene's germline CDR1 is MNHEY and CDR2 SMNVEV (reference sequence). V was cut by 2 bases and J by 6 bases, with 11 bases left in between. This clone has more than one count but fewer than ten. Antigen specificity is unknown. TCRB transcripts that were expressed got sequenced, as all of the isolated RNA had been reverse transcribed. Here immunoSEQ multiplex PCR was the method, and the copy in TCRdb shows in-frame clones only, minus some. The sample records hundreds of thousands of clones, 15% to 19% being singletons. The material sequenced was naive CD4+ T cells from blood. The rearrangement joins TRBV27 to TRBJ1-6; D is possibly TRBD1 (5 bases). The clonotype originates from a man between 18 and 29 years old in good health. The CDR3 protein is CASSLGGNGNSPLHF. As DNA, the CDR3 is TGTGCCAGCAGTTTAGGGGGGAATGGTAATTCACCCCTCCACTTT.